One sample yielded the 17 T cell receptor beta chains listed below, sequenced in a study of T cell repertoires in ileal Crohn's disease (dated by TCRdb to about 2019). Libraries came from the immunoSEQ multiplex PCR assay. The table comes from immuneACCESS by way of TCRdb, which keeps in-frame sequences with V and J called. Part of the clones is missing from these tables; in studies checked, under half for an unresolved V gene and the rest for unknown reasons. In all, the sample holds some 4,000 clones, and just over 70% of those were seen once. The ten largest clones add up to under 8.5% of the sample. The sample's time point label, decoded: neoterminal ileum biopsy at postoperative endoscopy, about 6 months after surgery. The sequencing sample was made of ileal tissue. Receptors originate from an adult with Crohn's disease.

The chain couples TRBV5-1 to TRBJ1-5, with unresolved D. In germline, CDR1 is SGHRS, CDR2 YFSETQ. The V end was cut by 7 bases, the J end by 7 bases, with 12 bases between. This CDR3 region has 12 residues. The CDR3 loop is CASYYPSQPQHF. As DNA, the CDR3 is TGCGCCAGCTACTACCCGAGCCAGCCCCAGCATTTT.

The chain combines TRBV7-2 with TRBJ1-4; 10 nucleotides align to TRBD1. Losses at the gene ends were 1 base for V and 7 bases for J; bases not matched to a gene: 6. The CDR3 covers 16 residues. Germline lookup yields CDR1 SGHTA and CDR2 FQGNSA. The CDR3, as DNA: TGTGCCAGCAGCTTAGTTTCCGGGACAGGGGCTGAAAAACTGTTTTTT. Its translation: CASSLVSGTGAEKLFF.

This chain links TRBV5-4 with TRBJ2-3; D is perhaps TRBD2 (6 bases). Germline CDR1 reads SGHNT; CDR2 reads YYREEE (reference sequence). This CDR3 is built from 14 residues. V gave up 6 bases and J gave up 2 bases, with 13 bases separating them. In DNA form, the CDR3 reads TGTGCCAGCACCCCCCGGGGGAACACAGATACGCAGTATTTT. This translates into CASTPRGNTDTQYF.

The chain employs TRBV14 and TRBJ2-5; 13 bases map to TRBD2. The CDR3 runs to 15 residues. With V trimmed by 6 bases and J by 3 bases, 4 bases remained unmatched. Looked up from germline, CDR1 is SGHDN and CDR2 is FVKESK. The CDR3 bases are TGTGCCAGCAGTGGACTAGCGGGGGCTAAAGAGACCCAGTACTTC. It encodes CASSGLAGAKETQYF.

The rearrangement uses TRBV2 and TRBJ2-7; TRBD1 aligns across 10 bases. CDR1 is SNHLY, CDR2 FYNNEI, per germline. Trimming took 6 bases from V and 4 from J; bases not matched to a gene: 6. The CDR3 covers 14 residues. The CDR3 DNA is TGTGCCAGCAGGGGGACAGGGGTCTTGTACGAGCAGTACGTC. It is translated as CASRGTGVLYEQYV.

The genes are TRBV9 and TRBJ2-1; TRBD2 aligns across 9 bases. This CDR3 region has 15 residues. Germline trimming cut 4 bases from V and 4 bases from J; bases unmatched to any gene: 6. CDR1 is SGDLS and CDR2 is YYNGEE in the germline V gene. The CDR3 spells CASSPSSGAYNEQFF. The CDR3 bases are TGTGCCAGCAGCCCCTCTAGCGGGGCTTACAATGAGCAGTTCTTC.

Note on this clone: Other DNA sequences within the sample encode an identical CDR3. The chain couples TRBV5-1 to TRBJ1-5, with 8 bases matching TRBD1. Germline V lookup: CDR1 SGHRS, CDR2 YFSETQ. The CDR3 loop spans 15 amino acids. V was clipped by 0 bases and J by 4 bases; unmatched bases: 3. CDR3 in amino acids: CASSLDGQGNQPQHF. The CDR3 DNA sequence: TGCGCCAGCAGCTTGGATGGACAGGGAAATCAGCCCCAGCATTTT. Using reference TRBV5-1 and TRBJ1-5 for the parts outside the CDR3, the full variable domain is KAGVTQTPRYLIKTRGQQVTLSCSPISGHRSVSWYQQTPGQGLQFLFEYFSETQRNKGNFPGRFSGRQFSNSRSEMNVSTLELGDSALYLCASSLDGQGNQPQHFGDGTRLSIL.

The V and J genes are TRBV25-1 and TRBJ1-6, with a weak D call TRBD1 (6 bases). V dropped 2 bases and J dropped 7 bases, with 9 bases sitting between them. In germline, CDR1 is MGHDK, CDR2 SYGVNS. CDR3 length: 14 residues. Here the CDR3 reads CASSEVQGNSPLHF. CDR3 nucleotides: TGTGCCAGCAGTGAAGTACAGGGAAATTCACCCCTCCACTTT.

This rearrangement joins TRBV27 to TRBJ1-1; weak D call: TRBD1 (6 bases). CDR1 is MNHEY, CDR2 SMNVEV, per germline (reference sequence). This CDR3 is built from 12 residues. V lost 5 bases and J lost 5, with 9 bases in between. The CDR3 is CASSPQGTEAFF. The CDR3 coding sequence is TGTGCCAGCAGTCCGCAGGGGACTGAAGCTTTCTTT.

The genes are TRBV7-3 and TRBJ2-3; TRBD2 is a possible D gene (6 bases). The length of the CDR3 is 14 residues. The germline V gene has CDR1 SGHTA and CDR2 FQGTGA. V was shortened by 5 bases and J by 6 bases, with 15 bases between the two germline ends. CDR3 amino acids: CASSGTLETDTQYF. The CDR3 DNA is TGTGCCAGCAGCGGGACTTTGGAGACGGATACGCAGTATTTT.

The chain carries TRBV4-3 and TRBJ1-1; D is possibly TRBD1 (6 bases). Germline CDR1 LGHNA, CDR2 YSLEER. The CDR3 consists of 15 residues. Trimming took off 0 bases at V and 8 bases at J, with 16 bases between the two ends. CDR3 amino acids: CASSQDMGALTEAFF. Written as DNA, the CDR3 is TGCGCCAGCAGCCAAGATATGGGGGCACTAACGGAAGCTTTCTTT.

This clone was recorded a few times. Other DNA variants within this sample encode the same CDR3. This chain connects TRBV5-4 to TRBJ2-5; D unresolved. Germline loops: CDR1 SGHNT, CDR2 YYREEE (reference sequence). The CDR3 extends over 12 amino acids. Trimming shortened V by 1 base and J by 3 bases, and 4 bases separated the two germline ends. The CDR3 region has the DNA TGTGCCAGCAGCTTGCCCAAAGAGACCCAGTACTTC. This gives the protein CASSLPKETQYF.

The V call is TRBV11-3, the J call TRBJ2-1, with TRBD2 matching 13 bases. Per the germline V gene, CDR1 is SGHNT and CDR2 is YENEEA. CDR3 length: 15 residues. J lost 4 bases, V lost 5 bases, and 2 bases had no gene match. DNA of the CDR3: TGTGCCAGCAGCCTACTAGCGGGAGGGTACAATGAGCAGTTCTTC. This sequence encodes CASSLLAGGYNEQFF.

The gene calls are TRBV28 and TRBJ2-5; D is undetermined. The J call is doubtful: the DNA matches TRBJ2-7 better. This CDR3 comprises 11 residues. Per the germline V gene, CDR1 is MDHEN and CDR2 is SYDVKM. The CDR3 DNA is TGTGCCAGCAGTTTATTATACGAGCAGTACTTC. This translates into CASSLLYEQYF.

This clone was detected once. The chain is built from TRBV7-2 and TRBJ1-2; no reliable D call. Germline assignment: CDR1 SGHTA and CDR2 FQGNSA. Trimming removed 1 base at V and 7 bases at J, with 16 bases between. The CDR3 has 15 residues. In DNA, the CDR3 is TGTGCCAGCAGCTTAGACTCTTCGGGGTTGGGTGGCTACACCTTC. Protein sequence: CASSLDSSGLGGYTF.

This sequence joins TRBV28 and TRBJ1-6; 9 nucleotides match TRBD1. The CDR3 length is 14 residues. Germline CDR1 MDHEN, CDR2 SYDVKM. With V trimmed by 4 bases and J by 10 bases, 5 bases remained unmatched. The CDR3 coding sequence is TGTGCCAGCAGTTCCGGGACAGGGAACTCACCCCTCCACTTT. This sequence encodes CASSSGTGNSPLHF.

This chain connects TRBV6-5 to TRBJ1-6, with D uncertain. Germline CDR1 and CDR2: MNHEY and SVGAGI. Trimming pared 7 bases from V and 10 bases from J, leaving 17 bases between. The CDR3 spans 14 residues. DNA of the CDR3: TGTGCCAGCACCTCCCCTAAGGCGAGGTCACCCCTCCACTTT. Translating it yields CASTSPKARSPLHF.